The 27 T cell receptor beta chains in this list originate from one sample, sequenced in a study of Tregs in tolerant kidney transplant recipients. FACS sorting followed an approximately 6-day coculture of CFSE-labeled recipient PBMCs with irradiated graft donor PBMCs. The method was immunoSEQ multiplex PCR; TCRdb's version includes in-frame clones alone and lacks a portion of them. The data hold thousands of clones, with roughly a third observed a single time. These TCRs are of unknown antigen specificity. Material: CD8+ T cells from blood cultured with allogeneic cells, obtained before the transplant. The receptors originated from a human patient who received a combined kidney and bone marrow transplant.

This chain connects TRBV7-2 to TRBJ1-5, with a possible D match to TRBD1 (6 bases). Looked up from germline, CDR1 is SGHTA and CDR2 is FQGNSA. The CDR3 runs 15 residues. Trimming removed 5 bases at V and 0 bases at J, with 11 bases between. The CDR3 nucleotides read TGTGCCAGCAGCCCGGACAGATATAGCAATCAGCCCCAGCATTTT. Protein sequence: CASSPDRYSNQPQHF.

V and J are TRBV27 and TRBJ2-1; 10 positions agree with TRBD2. J was trimmed by 7 bases and V by 10 bases; bases with no gene match: 13. This CDR3 region has 15 residues. Per the germline V gene, CDR1 is MNHEY and CDR2 is SMNVEV (reference sequence). CDR3 region: CATSVLVAGGNEQFF. In DNA form, the CDR3 reads TGTGCCACCTCAGTTTTAGTAGCGGGGGGAAATGAGCAGTTCTTC.

Sample share makes this clone medium-sized. The chain is built from TRBV27 and TRBJ1-5; D remains ambiguous. CDR1 MNHEY and CDR2 SMNVEV come from the germline V gene (reference sequence). The CDR3 length is 15 residues. The ends were cut back, 0 bases at V and 7 bases at J, with 13 bases in the middle. DNA of the CDR3: TGTGCCAGCAGTTTATCGGGCGGGAGCGGCCAGCCCCAGCATTTT. This sequence encodes CASSLSGGSGQPQHF.

By sample fraction, this clone is medium-sized. The chain employs TRBV7-2 and TRBJ2-7; a possible D gene is TRBD2 (6 bases). The CDR3 has 14 residues. Germline V lookup: CDR1 SGHTA, CDR2 FQGNSA. V was pared by 4 bases and J by 1 base, with 11 bases between. In nucleotides, the CDR3 is TGTGCCAGCAGCTCGATACTAGCATCCTACGAGCAGTACTTC. This sequence encodes CASSSILASYEQYF.

This clone turned up a few times. The chain couples TRBV27 to TRBJ1-1; tentatively, D is TRBD1 (6 bases). V shed 2 bases and J shed 4 bases, with 11 bases lying between them. CDR1 MNHEY and CDR2 SMNVEV come from the germline V gene (reference sequence). The CDR3 runs 14 residues. The CDR3 protein is CASSLIGGATEAFF. CDR3 DNA: TGTGCCAGCAGTTTAATAGGGGGGGCCACTGAAGCTTTCTTT.

This clone was counted only a few times. The sample carries other DNA sequences with the same CDR3. CDR3 coding DNA: TGTGCCAGCAGCCGACTAGCGGGGGGCACAGATACGCAGTATTTT. Translated: CASSRLAGGTDTQYF. The chain is built from TRBV4-2 and TRBJ2-3; 12 nucleotides match TRBD2. Germline loops: CDR1 LGHNA, CDR2 YNFKEQ. Losses at the gene ends were 4 bases for V and 1 base for J; bases not matched to a gene: 0. CDR3 length: 15 residues.

This chain joins TRBV7-9 and TRBJ2-5; 8 nucleotides match TRBD2. CDR1 and CDR2 from the germline V gene are SEHNR and FQNEAQ (reference sequence). The CDR3 extends over 15 amino acids. V shed 2 bases and J 1 base; nucleotides not matched to a gene: 3. The CDR3 region has the DNA TGTGCCAGCAGCTTATCGACTAGCGCCCAAGAGACCCAGTACTTC. Translating it yields CASSLSTSAQETQYF.

There are a few counts of this clone. This CDR3 is CASSLGPGSNEQYF. CDR3 nucleotides: TGTGCCAGCAGCTTGGGTCCGGGTTCCAACGAGCAGTACTTC. This rearrangement joins TRBV7-9 to TRBJ2-7; D is undetermined. CDR1 is SEHNR, CDR2 FQNEAQ, per germline (reference sequence). The CDR3 consists of 14 residues. Between the trimmed V and J ends, which lost 3 bases and 5 bases, there was a span of 14 bases.

The chain couples TRBV27 to TRBJ2-1, with 9 bases identical to TRBD2. The ends lost 5 bases at V and 8 bases at J; junction bases unmatched: 13. The CDR3 consists of 16 residues. Germline CDR1 is MNHEY and CDR2 is SMNVEV (reference sequence). The DNA of the CDR3 is TGTGCCAGCAGTCCCCTCAGGGCTAGCGGGACTGATGAGCAGTTCTTC. Protein sequence: CASSPLRASGTDEQFF.

V and J are TRBV9 and TRBJ1-5, with a possible D match to TRBD1 (5 bases). Germline V gene data show CDR1 as SGDLS and CDR2 as YYNGEE. Trimming took 6 bases from V and 1 from J, leaving 14 bases between them. The CDR3 consists of 15 residues. The CDR3 loop is CASTHSQGSNQPQHF. CDR3 nucleotides: TGTGCCAGCACCCATTCCCAGGGAAGCAATCAGCCCCAGCATTTT. Based on the CDR3 plus reference TRBV9 and TRBJ1-5, the full variable domain is DSGVTQTPKHLITATGQRVTLRCSPRSGDLSVYWYQQSLDQGLQFLIQYYNGEERAKGNILERFSAQQFPDLHSELNLSSLELGDSALYFCASTHSQGSNQPQHFGDGTRLSIL.

This clone was counted a few times. The gene calls are TRBV21-1 and TRBJ2-7; TRBD2 was called by the table and not checked on the DNA. TRBV21-1 is shown as a pseudogene. This CDR3 spans 16 amino acids. The CDR3 DNA reads as TGTGCCAGCAGCTGGGAGAGTAGGACTTCTTCCTACGAGCAGTACTTC. It encodes CASSWESRTSSYEQYF.

This clone was observed a few times. The chain joins TRBV5-1 to TRBJ1-2; 7 nucleotides agree with TRBD1. Trimming at V came to 4 bases and at J to 3 bases, leaving 6 bases not matched to a gene. The CDR3 contains 14 residues. CDR1 SGHRS and CDR2 YFSETQ come from the germline V gene. The chain's CDR3 is CASSPRTGYYGYTF. CDR3 sequence (DNA): TGCGCCAGCAGCCCGCGGACAGGATACTATGGCTACACCTTC.

V and J are TRBV7-6 and TRBJ2-2; the match to TRBD2 covers 10 bases. The CDR3 length is 16 residues. Germline values: CDR1 SGHVS, CDR2 FNYEAQ. The V gene end was trimmed by 2 bases and the J gene end by 4 bases; junction bases not matched to a gene: 4. The CDR3 nucleotides are TGTGCCAGCAGCTTATTACTAGCGGGAATCACCGGGGAGCTGTTTTTT. Its protein product is CASSLLLAGITGELFF. Variable domain in full (rest from reference TRBV7-6 and TRBJ2-2): GAGVSQSPRYKVTKRGQDVALRCDPISGHVSLYWYRQALGQGPEFLTYFNYEAQQDKSGLPNDRFSAERPEGSISTLTIQRTEQRDSAMYRCASSLLLAGITGELFFGEGSRLTVL.

The V gene is TRBV9, the J gene TRBJ1-6, with a possible D match to TRBD1 (5 bases). The germline V gene encodes CDR1 SGDLS and CDR2 YYNGEE. CDR3 length equals 16 residues. V was shortened by 0 bases and J by 8 bases, with 15 bases between the two germline ends. This chain's CDR3 is CASSVGRGLGYSPLHF. The CDR3 DNA reads TGTGCCAGCAGCGTAGGGAGGGGCCTGGGGTATTCACCCCTCCACTTT.

V usage is TRBV29-1 and J usage is TRBJ2-7; 7 bases map to TRBD1. J gave up 6 bases and V 6 bases, and 8 bases lay outside the gene matches. This CDR3 region has 12 residues. In germline, CDR1 is SQVTM, CDR2 ANQGSEA. This chain's CDR3 is CSVTGQTGEQYF. The CDR3 DNA reads as TGCAGCGTAACGGGACAGACGGGCGAGCAGTACTTC.

This rearrangement joins TRBV7-6 to TRBJ1-1; D is unclear. The V gene lost 2 bases and the J gene lost 3 bases, with 10 bases spanning the gap. This CDR3 has 14 amino acids. Germline CDR1 reads SGHVS; CDR2 reads FNYEAQ. Written as DNA, the CDR3 is TGTGCCAGCAGCTTATATTTACGGGACACTGAAGCTTTCTTT. It codes for CASSLYLRDTEAFF.

This clone is medium-sized (0.01 to 0.1%). This chain links TRBV6-1 with TRBJ2-7, with D unresolved. Per the germline V gene, CDR1 is MNHNS and CDR2 is SASEGT. V was shortened by 0 bases and J by 1 base, with 4 bases between the two germline ends. The CDR3 is 13 amino acids. The CDR3 region is CASSEAYSYEQYF. The CDR3 DNA is TGTGCCAGCAGTGAAGCATATTCCTACGAGCAGTACTTC.

This clone was detected only a few times. The chain employs TRBV4-1 and TRBJ2-1; TRBD1 matches at 9 bases. Germline V gene sequence: CDR1 MGHRA, CDR2 YSYEKL. This CDR3 has 17 residues. V was pared by 0 bases and J by 1 base, with 4 bases of the junction left unmatched. CDR3 region: CASSQDPGQGSYNEQFF. CDR3 sequence (DNA): TGCGCCAGCAGCCAAGATCCGGGACAGGGATCCTACAATGAGCAGTTCTTC.

Notes on this clone: A far larger clone differs by one base, so this is likely a read error. The V and J genes are TRBV21-1 and TRBJ1-1. TRBV21-1 is designated a pseudogene. The CDR3 contains 11 residues. CDR3 in DNA: TGTGCCAGCAGCAAGAGCACTGGAGCTTTCTTT. Residues: CASSKSTGAFF.

The V and J genes are TRBV4-2 and TRBJ2-5; 11 nucleotides agree with TRBD2. Germline CDR1 LGHNA, CDR2 YNFKEQ. The CDR3 has 13 amino acids. Trimming removed 2 bases from V and 11 bases from J; junction bases left unmatched: 4. The CDR3 protein is CASSQLLAGEQYF. In DNA form, the CDR3 reads TGTGCCAGCAGCCAATTACTAGCGGGGGAGCAGTACTTC.

The chain recombines TRBV11-2 with TRBJ2-3, with 8 bases aligning to TRBD1. The junction had 5 bases not matched to a gene; V was cut back by 1 base and J by 2 bases. Germline CDR1 is SGHAT and CDR2 is FQNNGV. The CDR3 consists of 16 residues. The CDR3 region has the DNA TGTGCCAGCAGCTTAGGGCAGGGGGCTTACACAGATACGCAGTATTTT. Its protein product is CASSLGQGAYTDTQYF.

The chain links TRBV7-6 to TRBJ1-1; D possibly corresponds to TRBD1 (5 bases). V was shortened by 3 bases and J by 1 base, with 18 bases between the two germline ends. CDR1 and CDR2 (germline): SGHVS, FNYEAQ. This CDR3 region has 17 residues. Here the CDR3 DNA reads TGTGCCAGCAGCTTCCCTAGGGGCGGGGCATCGAACACTGAAGCTTTCTTT. This translates into CASSFPRGGASNTEAFF.

The gene calls are TRBV7-6 and TRBJ2-7, with 7 bases identical to TRBD1. CDR1 is SGHVS, CDR2 FNYEAQ, per germline. The CDR3 consists of 14 residues. Trimming cost V 2 bases and J 4 bases; bases outside gene matches: 5. DNA of the CDR3: TGTGCCAGCAGCTTAAGAGGGGGCGAGTACGAGCAGTACTTC. Protein sequence: CASSLRGGEYEQYF.

The chain uses TRBV30 and TRBJ2-1; possible D gene TRBD1, 6 bases. Trimming removed 8 bases at V and 0 bases at J, with 14 bases between. CDR3 length equals 14 residues. Germline CDR1 reads GTSNPN; CDR2 reads SVGIG (reference sequence). CDR3 region: CAITRGSSYNEQFF. The CDR3 nucleotides are TGTGCCATCACTAGGGGGAGCTCCTACAATGAGCAGTTCTTC.

This clone was observed a handful of times. The CDR3 DNA reads TGTGCCAGCAGCTTAGTTAGTCTGGGTTCCAGGGCCGAGTCACCCCTCCACTTT. This translates into CASSLVSLGSRAESPLHF. The chain joins TRBV11-2 to TRBJ1-6; the D gene is possibly TRBD1 (5 bases). The CDR3 is made up of 18 amino acids. The V end lost 1 base, the J end lost 10 bases, and 23 bases lay between the germline ends. The germline gives CDR1 SGHAT, CDR2 FQNNGV. Filled out from reference TRBV11-2 and TRBJ1-6, the complete variable domain reads EAGVAQSPRYKIIEKRQSVAFWCNPISGHATLYWYQQILGQGPKLLIQFQNNGVVDDSQLPKDRFSAERLKGVDSTLKIQPAKLEDSAVYLCASSLVSLGSRAESPLHFGNGTRLTVT.

This clone is medium-sized (0.01 to 0.1%) in the sample. This sequence joins TRBV7-6 and TRBJ2-7; tentative D call: TRBD2 (5 bases). The CDR3 sequence is 14 residues long. CDR1 and CDR2 (germline): SGHVS, FNYEAQ. Trimming took off 3 bases at V and 2 bases at J, with 11 bases between the two ends. The CDR3 loop is CASSLSPRAYEQYF. The CDR3 DNA follows: TGTGCCAGCAGCTTGTCTCCGAGGGCCTACGAGCAGTACTTC.

The chain uses TRBV7-6 and TRBJ2-7; tentatively, D is TRBD2 (5 bases). V lost 5 bases to trimming and J lost 5 bases, with 13 bases between them. The CDR3 sequence is 13 residues long. Per the germline V gene, CDR1 is SGHVS and CDR2 is FNYEAQ. The CDR3 DNA reads TGTGCCAGCAGCCGAACCGAGAGGGACGAGCAGTACTTC. It yields the protein CASSRTERDEQYF.